This entry features one T cell receptor beta chain sequence. These data are taken from a study of T cells after yellow fever vaccination. Germline CDR1 and CDR2: MNHNY and SVGAGI (reference sequence). Trimming cost V 0 bases and J 9 bases; bases outside gene matches: 10. This CDR3 has 15 amino acids. TCRdb re-derived calls from the 5' RACE reads in MiXCR, one entry per CDR3 protein. The table has around 56,000 distinct CDR3 sequences, around 6.2% seen once. This receptor was taken from a man younger than 35 who received the YFV17D yellow fever vaccine. The chain carries TRBV6-6 and TRBJ2-7, with 8 bases that match TRBD2. The sequenced sample was PBMCs, either bulk or a sorted T-cell subset (CD4+, CD8+, memory, or dextramer-sorted; not recorded which), obtained on the day of the yellow fever booster vaccination. The chain's CDR3 is CASSYSKALSGGQYF. The CDR3 DNA reads as TGTGCCAGCAGTTACTCGAAGGCATTGAGCGGGGGGCAGTACTTC.